This TCR beta chain was identified in a study of beta chain features in type 1 diabetes. Study-wide background: Cell yields, gender and age were comparable in patients and healthy donors.

Every bit of the isolated RNA underwent reverse transcription, so sequencing read expressed TCRB transcripts. Using immunoSEQ multiplex PCR, the repertoire was profiled, and TCRdb retains in-frame clones only, with some absent. The sample has 300,000 to 350,000 clones, around 9% seen once; the top ten hold about 1%. This clone was recorded many times. Its antigen is not known. Whole-study results and caveats: Sequencing the cDNA could make cells with high TCR expression show up more than they should. All four CD4+ subsets from Type 1 diabetes patients carried moderately but significantly shorter TCRB CDR3s.

Germline V gene sequence: CDR1 MDHEN, CDR2 SYDVKM. V was cut by 4 bases and J by 3 bases, with 10 bases left in between. CDR3 length: 14 amino acids. The chain couples TRBV28 to TRBJ1-5; D is unclear. The clonotype originates from a man aged 25 to 40 with type 1 diabetes. The source material was central memory CD4+ T cells from blood. In DNA, the CDR3 is TGTGCCAGCAGTTCCCCGATGGACAATCAGCCCCAGCATTTT. This sequence encodes CASSSPMDNQPQHF.